These T cell receptor beta chains were read from a single sample in a study of T cells expressing NK-cell markers. With the 5' RACE reads reprocessed, TCRdb shows one record per CDR3 protein and no DNA. The table counts about 460,000 distinct CDR3 sequences; approximately 1.5% lies in the top ten. Sequenced: blood T cells: a sorted CD56 or NKG2C T cell subset, CD4+ or CD8+ T cells, or bulk PBMC T cells (not recorded which). The origin of the receptors is a woman in her fifties or sixties in good health. The CDR3 runs from the conserved cysteine through the conserved F or W.

>TRBV25-1|TRBJ2-1
CASSDADRPHGPPFF
>TRBV5-6|TRBJ2-6
CASSYPSGANVLTF
>TRBV5-1|TRBJ2-5
CASRGGPEGTQYF
>TRBV12-3/TRBV12-4|TRBJ2-1
CASTDYNEQFF
>TRBV3-1|TRBJ2-7
CASSQAGQHHEQYF
>TRBV9|TRBJ2-2
CASSVYGALDTGELFF
>TRBV20-1|TRBJ2-3
CSASIRPYTDTQYF
>TRBV12-3/TRBV12-4|TRBJ2-1
CASSVARGEQFF
>TRBV5-1|TRBJ1-4
CASSLGTFAGNEKLFF
>TRBV14|TRBJ2-3
CASSQIGSGTDTQYF
>TRBV10-3|TRBJ2-1
CAISDPIRGTRRNEQFF
>TRBV6-2/TRBV6-3|TRBJ2-1
CASRPGGENEQFF
>TRBV28|TRBJ2-5
CASTSRWASGTFGKETQYF
>TRBV5-5|TRBJ2-1
CASSLLGRDVTQFF
>TRBV5-1|TRBJ2-7
CASSLSRAGTGRTEQYF
>TRBV12-3/TRBV12-4|TRBJ2-1
CASNGGISYNEQFF
>TRBV6-5|TRBJ1-1
CASRKGHYKGDTEAFF
>TRBV7-6|TRBJ2-5
CASSLDGSLRIRETQYF
>TRBV7-9|TRBJ2-7
CASSPSGKVSYEQYF
>TRBV6-1|TRBJ2-4
CASHQNLREDIQYF
>TRBV7-9|TRBJ2-1
CASSLLIRQGAPNEQFF
>TRBV7-9|TRBJ1-4
CASRPKTGVNEKLFF
>TRBV7-6|TRBJ2-3
CASSFRLAETLDTQYF
>TRBV2|TRBJ1-1
CASKGRQNTEAFF
>TRBV11-2|TRBJ2-3
CASSLGSGTSTDTQYF
>TRBV7-6|TRBJ2-2
CASSRQEVSGELFF
>TRBV5-1|TRBJ2-1
CASSLEQGPVYNEQFF
>TRBV6-2/TRBV6-3|TRBJ2-5
CASRTWFQETQYF
>TRBV7-3|TRBJ2-3
CASSLNAVPADTQYF
>TRBV27|TRBJ2-3
CASSFPSGSPTDTQYF
>TRBV5-6|TRBJ2-2
CASTTGTSLTGELFF
>TRBV7-9|TRBJ2-2
CASSFTWTVAGELFF
>TRBV7-6|TRBJ2-1
CASSSSGNEQFF
>TRBV2|TRBJ1-1
CASRWTGGAFF
>TRBV9|TRBJ2-5
CASSPGLVVETQYF
>TRBV2|TRBJ2-3
CASSPPGPTMGTQYF
>TRBV5-1|TRBJ2-3
CASTPDTAQTDTQYF